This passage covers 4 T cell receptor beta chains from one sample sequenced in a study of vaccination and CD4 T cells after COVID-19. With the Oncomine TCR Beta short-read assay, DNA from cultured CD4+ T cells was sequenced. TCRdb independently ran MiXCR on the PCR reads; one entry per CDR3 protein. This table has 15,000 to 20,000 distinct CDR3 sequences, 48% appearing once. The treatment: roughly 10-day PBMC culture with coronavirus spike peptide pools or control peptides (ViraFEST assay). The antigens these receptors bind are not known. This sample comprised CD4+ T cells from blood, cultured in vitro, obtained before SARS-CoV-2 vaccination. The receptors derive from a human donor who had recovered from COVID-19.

This CDR3 reads CASSPRTSGSTDTQYF. The CDR3 DNA sequence: TGTGCCAGTAGTCCCCGGACTAGCGGGAGCACAGATACGCAGTATTTT. This rearrangement joins TRBV19 to TRBJ2-3; TRBD2 agrees at 11 bases. Germline V gene data show CDR1 as LNHDA and CDR2 as SQIVND (reference sequence). The V and J ends lost 5 bases and 0 bases, in that order; junction bases with no gene match: 4. This CDR3 is built from 16 residues.

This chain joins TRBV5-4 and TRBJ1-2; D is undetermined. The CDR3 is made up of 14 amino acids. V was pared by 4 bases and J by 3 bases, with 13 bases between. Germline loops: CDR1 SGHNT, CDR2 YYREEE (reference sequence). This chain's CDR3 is CASSRGDKDYGYTF. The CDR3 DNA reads TGTGCCAGCAGCCGTGGGGATAAGGACTATGGCTACACCTTC. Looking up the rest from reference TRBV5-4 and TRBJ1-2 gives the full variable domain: ETGVTQSPTHLIKTRGQQVTLRCSSQSGHNTVSWYQQALGQGPQFIFQYYREEENGRGNFPPRFSGLQFPNYSSELNVNALELDDSALYLCASSRGDKDYGYTFGSGTRLTVV.

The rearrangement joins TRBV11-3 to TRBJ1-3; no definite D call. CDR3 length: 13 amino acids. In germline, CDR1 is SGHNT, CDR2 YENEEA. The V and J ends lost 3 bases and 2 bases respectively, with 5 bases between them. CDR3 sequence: CASSFNPGNTIYF. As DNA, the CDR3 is TGTGCCAGCAGCTTTAACCCTGGAAACACCATATATTTT.

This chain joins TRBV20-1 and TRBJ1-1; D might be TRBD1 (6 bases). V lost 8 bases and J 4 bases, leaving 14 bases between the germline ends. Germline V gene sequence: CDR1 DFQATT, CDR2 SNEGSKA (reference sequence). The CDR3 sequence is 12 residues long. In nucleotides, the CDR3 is TGCAGTTTTTCACGGGGGGCCACTGAAGCTTTCTTT. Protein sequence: CSFSRGATEAFF.